The 22 T cell receptor beta chains given below trace back to one sample, sequenced in a study of T cell repertoires in cytomegalovirus infection (dated by TCRdb to about 2019). The treatment or condition label, read with the paper, signifies: in vitro stimulation with specific CMV peptide epitopes to enrich CMV-specific T cells. Their antigen targets remain unknown. The run used an Illumina HiSeq 1500. TCRdb passed the public sequencing reads through fastp at Q25 and MiXCR, retaining productive beta sequences. CDR3 protein sequences are deduplicated, and each keeps its most common genes and DNA. This sample comprises roughly 990,000 distinct CDR3 sequences, 30% to 40% of them detected only once. Jointly, the top ten make up over 12% of the sample. Sequences were derived from cultured CD8+ T cells from PBMCs, sampled from culture after CMV antigen stimulation. These receptors were taken from a human donor in good health (CMV status not recorded). Some clones in this sample may be carry-over from other donors' samples.

The V and J genes are TRBV29-1 and TRBJ2-1, with 8 bases that match TRBD2. The germline CDR1 and CDR2 sequences are SQVTM and ANQGSEA. The CDR3 has 14 amino acids. V was pared by 7 bases and J by 7 bases, with 12 bases of the junction left unmatched. CDR3 amino acids: CSALSGLEGNEQFF. In nucleotides, the CDR3 is TGCAGCGCCCTGTCGGGACTAGAGGGTAATGAGCAGTTCTTC.

This clonotype has more than one count but fewer than ten. CDR3 coding DNA: TGTGCCAGCAGCCAAGTCCGGAAAGAGACCCAGTACTTC. Its protein product is CASSQVRKETQYF. V gene TRBV14 combines with J gene TRBJ2-5; D is unclear. CDR1 SGHDN and CDR2 FVKESK come from the germline V gene. The V gene lost 1 base and the J gene lost 3 bases, with 6 bases spanning the gap. The CDR3 runs to 13 residues.

In its sample, this clonotype was seen many times. The chain uses TRBV28 and TRBJ1-1; TRBD1 agrees at 10 bases. CDR3 length: 15 residues. The germline V gene encodes CDR1 MDHEN and CDR2 SYDVKM. The V segment lost 3 bases and the J segment 3 bases; nucleotides outside the gene matches: 4. DNA of the CDR3: TGTGCCAGCAGTTTCCATGGACAGGGGGACACTGAAGCTTTCTTT. It is translated as CASSFHGQGDTEAFF.

The CDR3 region is CASSQEVSPLHF. CDR3 nucleotides: TGCGCCAGCAGCCAAGAGGTTTCACCCCTCCACTTT. The chain joins TRBV4-3 to TRBJ1-6, with D uncertain. Trimming removed 0 bases from V and 9 bases from J, with 3 bases in between. This CDR3 has 12 amino acids. Germline V gene lookup returns CDR1 LGHNA and CDR2 YSLEER.

The rearrangement links TRBV7-6 to TRBJ2-1; D not certain. The germline CDR1 and CDR2 sequences are SGHVS and FNYEAQ. The CDR3 runs 16 residues. With 5 bases removed from V and 0 bases from J, the gap between germline ends came to 14 bases. The CDR3 coding sequence is TGTGCCAGCAGCCCAAAGTTGGGCCCCTCCTACAATGAGCAGTTCTTC. Amino acids: CASSPKLGPSYNEQFF.

The gene calls are TRBV19 and TRBJ1-1; no firm D call. Germline V gene sequence: CDR1 LNHDA, CDR2 SQIVND (reference sequence). The CDR3 sequence is 13 residues long. V gave up 3 bases and J gave up 2 bases, with 7 bases separating them. CDR3 bases: TGTGCCAGTAGTATGTACAGAAACACTGAAGCTTTCTTT. Translated, it gives CASSMYRNTEAFF.

This chain connects TRBV29-1 to TRBJ1-2; TRBD1 matches at 7 bases. This CDR3 is built from 16 residues. The germline gives CDR1 SQVTM, CDR2 ANQGSEA. V shed 0 bases, J shed 2 bases, and the junction held 9 bases outside the gene matches. The chain's CDR3 is CSVEDRPTGANYGYTF. The CDR3 coding sequence is TGCAGCGTTGAAGATCGCCCTACAGGGGCCAACTATGGCTACACCTTC. Drawing the rest from reference TRBV29-1 and TRBJ1-2, the complete variable domain is SAVISQKPSRDICQRGTSLTIQCQVDSQVTMMFWYRQQPGQSLTLIATANQGSEATYESGFVIDKFPISRPNLTFSTLTVSNMSPEDSSIYLCSVEDRPTGANYGYTFGSGTRLTVV.

This clonotype was picked up a small number of times. This chain's CDR3 is CASSTQNTGELFF. CDR3 DNA sequence: TGTGCCAGCAGCACACAGAACACCGGGGAGCTGTTTTTT. The chain has TRBV9 and TRBJ2-2; D gene uncertain. The ends were cut back, 4 bases at V and 1 base at J, with 5 bases in the middle. The CDR3 loop spans 13 amino acids. Germline CDR1 reads SGDLS; CDR2 reads YYNGEE.

This clonotype appeared a few times. CDR3 nucleotides: TGTGCCAGCACCTTACAAAAACGACATCCCAATCAGCCCCAGCATTTT. This codes for CASTLQKRHPNQPQHF. This sequence joins TRBV6-2 or TRBV6-3 and TRBJ1-5, with no clear D. Per germline, CDR1 MNHEY and CDR2 SVGEGT. This CDR3 contains 16 residues. The ends were cut back, 7 bases at V and 3 bases at J, with 19 bases in the middle.

The chain joins TRBV12-3 or TRBV12-4 to TRBJ1-2; maybe TRBD1 (6 bases). V lost 6 bases to trimming and J lost 6 bases, with 20 bases between them. The CDR3 has 15 amino acids. The CDR3: CASSYRPRDNDGYTF. The CDR3 DNA reads as TGTGCCAGCAGCTACCGCCCCCGGGACAACGATGGCTACACCTTC.

This clonotype has a count of ten or more. This chain uses TRBV4-3 with TRBJ2-1; 9 nucleotides line up with TRBD1. The CDR3 covers 16 residues. CDR1 is LGHNA and CDR2 is YSLEER in the germline V gene. The trim removed 4 bases at V and 4 bases at J, leaving 8 bases unmatched. CDR3 sequence (DNA): TGCGCCAGCAGCCCAAGGCCACAGGGGGCTTACAATGAGCAGTTCTTC. Translated: CASSPRPQGAYNEQFF.

The rearrangement links TRBV29-1 to TRBJ2-7, with D perhaps TRBD1 (6 bases). This CDR3 is built from 11 residues. Germline V gene data show CDR1 as SQVTM and CDR2 as ANQGSEA. Trimming left V 5 bases short and J 4 bases short, with 9 bases between. DNA of the CDR3: TGCAGCGTTTTACAGGGATACGAGCAGTACTTC. Its protein product is CSVLQGYEQYF.

This clonotype was counted a few times. This chain uses TRBV3-1 with TRBJ1-3, with a possible D match to TRBD1 (5 bases). The V gene lost 0 bases and the J gene lost 4 bases, with 10 bases spanning the gap. The CDR3 length is 15 residues. Germline CDR1 LGHDT, CDR2 YNNKEL (reference sequence). The chain's CDR3 is CASSQEPGHGNTIYF. Here the CDR3 DNA reads TGTGCCAGCAGCCAAGAACCGGGGCACGGAAACACCATATATTTT.

V usage is TRBV6-2 or TRBV6-3 and J usage is TRBJ2-7; D possibly corresponds to TRBD2 (6 bases). CDR1 and CDR2 (germline): MNHEY, SVGEGT. V was trimmed by 4 bases and J by 3 bases, leaving 19 bases between them. CDR3 length: 16 amino acids. This chain's CDR3 is CASSSAGSGEFYEQYV. The CDR3 DNA reads as TGTGCCAGCAGTTCCGCGGGGAGTGGGGAGTTCTACGAGCAGTACGTC.

DNA for the CDR3: TGTGCCAGCAGCGGGACAGCCCTCTACGAGCAGTACTTC. It encodes CASSGTALYEQYF. V and J are TRBV6-5 and TRBJ2-7, with 7 positions matching TRBD1. CDR1 MNHEY and CDR2 SVGAGI come from the germline V gene. This CDR3 spans 13 amino acids. V was pared by 6 bases and J by 3 bases, with 5 bases of the junction left unmatched.

The chain has TRBV12-5 and TRBJ2-1, with D unclear. The germline V and J ends were trimmed by 3 bases and 5 bases, with 5 bases remaining between them. This CDR3 region has 12 residues. CDR1 and CDR2 from the germline V gene are LGHNT and FRNRAP. The chain's CDR3 is CASGFSNNEQFF. The CDR3 bases are TGTGCTAGTGGTTTTTCGAACAATGAGCAGTTCTTC. The variable domain in full, completed from reference TRBV12-5 and TRBJ2-1, reads DARVTQTPRHKVTEMGQEVTMRCQPILGHNTVFWYRQTMMQGLELLAYFRNRAPLDDSGMPKDRFSAEMPDATLATLKIQPSEPRDSAVYFCASGFSNNEQFFGPGTRLTVL.

This clonotype was observed a handful of times. This chain uses TRBV20-1 with TRBJ1-2; D gene unclear. Germline-derived CDR1 and CDR2 are DFQATT and SNEGSKA (reference sequence). The CDR3 is 15 residues long. CDR3 residues: CSLKSQDFLNYGYTF. The CDR3 coding sequence is TGCAGCCTTAAGTCCCAGGACTTCCTTAACTATGGCTACACCTTC.

This rearrangement joins TRBV27 to TRBJ1-2; D remains ambiguous. V dropped 1 base and J dropped 3 bases, with 12 bases sitting between them. CDR1 and CDR2 (germline): MNHEY, SMNVEV (reference sequence). The CDR3 contains 15 residues. CDR3 protein: CASSLYSTKDYGYTF. As DNA, the CDR3 is TGTGCCAGCAGTTTATACTCCACTAAGGACTATGGCTACACCTTC.

On this clonotype itself: At one boundary the junction diverges from the germline segment, which might be a read error. The V gene is TRBV13, the J gene TRBJ2-3; TRBD1 matches 8 bases. Per the germline V gene, CDR1 is PRHDT and CDR2 is FYEKMQ (reference sequence). The CDR3 covers 16 residues. The CDR3 sequence: CASSPRPSGGTDTQYF. The CDR3, as DNA: TGTGCCAGCAGCCCGCGACCCTCAGGGGGCACTGATACGCAGTATTTT.

Only a few counts were recorded for this clonotype. The CDR3 is CASSWGSQGASPLHF. The DNA of the CDR3 is TGTGCCAGTAGTTGGGGGAGCCAGGGCGCTTCACCCCTCCACTTT. The chain employs TRBV19 and TRBJ1-6, with D possibly TRBD1 on 5 matching bases. Trimming pared 5 bases from V and 9 bases from J, leaving 17 bases between. CDR1 and CDR2 (germline): LNHDA, SQIVND (reference sequence). This CDR3 is built from 15 residues.

The chain has TRBV6-6 and TRBJ2-2; TRBD1 matches at 8 bases. V gave up 6 bases and J gave up 2 bases; unmatched junction bases: 8. The length of the CDR3 is 16 residues. Germline lookup yields CDR1 MNHNY and CDR2 SVGAGI (reference sequence). The CDR3 DNA reads TGTGCCAGCAGCGCCCCGGGACAGGAAAACACCGGGGAGCTGTTTTTT. Translated, it gives CASSAPGQENTGELFF.

This clonotype was detected a few times. The chain joins TRBV28 to TRBJ2-1; unclear D gene. Germline V gene sequence: CDR1 MDHEN, CDR2 SYDVKM. The V gene lost 3 bases and the J gene lost 5 bases, with 8 bases spanning the gap. This CDR3 is 13 amino acids long. The CDR3 DNA sequence: TGTGCCAGCAGTTTGAAACCTGACAATGAGCAGTTCTTC. This translates into CASSLKPDNEQFF.